These 14 T cell receptor beta chains came from one sample sequenced in a study of early T cells in non-severe SARS-CoV-2 infection (TCRdb year 2021). The method was 5' RACE. The run used a NextSeq 500. The public reads were quality trimmed at Q25 with fastp and then assembled into clones with MiXCR by TCRdb, keeping productive beta chains. Each CDR3 protein gets just one entry, which takes the most common genes and DNA from the rows behind it. Counted in this sample were some 62,000 distinct CDR3 sequences; approximately 9% of them appeared once. The ten largest clonotypes hold 0.95% to 1.5% of the sample. Sequencing was done on a sample of whole blood. The receptors come from an adult who was a healthcare worker with PCR-confirmed SARS-CoV-2 infection or an uninfected control (not recorded which).

This chain uses TRBV6-6 with TRBJ2-2; D is unresolved. CDR1 is MNHNY, CDR2 SVGAGI, per germline (reference sequence). V lost 6 bases, J lost 7 bases, and 9 bases lay in between. The CDR3 consists of 12 residues. Here the CDR3 DNA reads TGTGCCAGCAGCCTTGACTTCGGGGAGCTGTTTTTT. This gives the protein CASSLDFGELFF.

This clonotype was seen only a few times. The J gene is TRBJ2-2, the V gene TRBV7-6; TRBD2 aligns across 7 bases. Trimming at V came to 0 bases and at J to 5 bases, leaving 3 bases not matched to a gene. This CDR3 has 15 amino acids. Germline loops: CDR1 SGHVS, CDR2 FNYEAQ. CDR3 residues: CASSLAWGGTGELFF. For the CDR3, the DNA is TGTGCCAGCAGCTTAGCCTGGGGAGGGACCGGGGAGCTGTTTTTT.

The gene calls are TRBV14 and TRBJ1-4; possibly TRBD1 for D (5 bases). From germline, CDR1 is SGHDN and CDR2 FVKESK. The CDR3 extends over 18 amino acids. V lost 1 base to trimming and J lost 0 bases, with 15 bases between them. The CDR3: CASSQGQLGFATNEKLFF. The CDR3 DNA sequence: TGTGCCAGCAGCCAAGGACAGCTAGGTTTTGCAACTAATGAAAAACTGTTTTTT.

In its sample, this clonotype was seen a few times. This chain joins TRBV12-3 or TRBV12-4 and TRBJ2-7; 7 nucleotides align to TRBD1. This CDR3 has 14 residues. The trim removed 1 base at V and 2 bases at J, leaving 2 bases unmatched. CDR3 residues: CASSLGDRPYEQYV. The CDR3 coding sequence is TGTGCCAGCAGTTTAGGGGACAGACCCTACGAGCAGTACGTC.

CDR3 in DNA: TGTGCCAGCTCACCACCGGGACTAGCGGGGGGGCCCAGAGAGACCCAGTACTTC. It codes for CASSPPGLAGGPRETQYF. The chain employs TRBV18 and TRBJ2-5; 16 nucleotides match TRBD2. The CDR3 consists of 18 residues. The trim removed 0 bases at V and 4 bases at J, leaving 5 bases unmatched. CDR1 and CDR2 (germline): KGHSH, LQKENI.

This clonotype has just a few counts. The chain joins TRBV10-2 to TRBJ1-1; maybe TRBD1 (6 bases). In germline, CDR1 is WSHSY, CDR2 SAAADI. The CDR3 totals 14 residues. V was shortened by 9 bases and J by 5 bases, with 19 bases between the two germline ends. CDR3 sequence reads: CASSRGLDGTEAFF. The DNA for the CDR3 is TGCGCCAGTAGCAGGGGACTGGATGGGACTGAAGCTTTCTTT.

This clonotype was recorded many times. The rearrangement uses TRBV5-1 and TRBJ1-6, with no clear D. Germline CDR1 and CDR2: SGHRS and YFSETQ. The CDR3 spans 13 residues. Trimming removed 0 bases at V and 7 bases at J, with 5 bases between. The CDR3 is CASSLADNSPLHF. The CDR3 DNA reads as TGCGCCAGCAGCTTGGCAGACAATTCACCCCTCCACTTT. Using reference TRBV5-1 and TRBJ1-6 for the parts outside the CDR3, the full variable domain is KAGVTQTPRYLIKTRGQQVTLSCSPISGHRSVSWYQQTPGQGLQFLFEYFSETQRNKGNFPGRFSGRQFSNSRSEMNVSTLELGDSALYLCASSLADNSPLHFGNGTRLTVT.

This clonotype was seen more than once but under ten times. The chain uses TRBV20-1 and TRBJ2-3, with D unclear. V was pared by 6 bases and J by 3 bases, with 16 bases between. The CDR3 has 14 residues. Germline CDR1 is DFQATT and CDR2 is SNEGSKA (reference sequence). For the CDR3, the DNA is TGCAGTGCCCAACCACCTGGATGGACAGATACGCAGTATTTT. This codes for CSAQPPGWTDTQYF.

This clonotype was counted at least ten times. The chain uses TRBV7-6 and TRBJ2-2; possibly TRBD2 for D (5 bases). From germline, CDR1 is SGHVS and CDR2 FNYEAQ. V was trimmed by 5 bases and J by 4 bases, leaving 14 bases between them. This CDR3 region has 15 residues. CDR3 protein: CASSPPGRTTGELFF. Here the CDR3 DNA reads TGTGCCAGCAGCCCTCCGGGAAGGACCACCGGGGAGCTGTTTTTT.

This clonotype was picked up a small number of times. This rearrangement joins TRBV5-1 to TRBJ2-5; D might be TRBD1 (5 bases). The V gene's germline CDR1 is SGHRS and CDR2 YFSETQ. The CDR3 is 16 residues long. V dropped 0 bases and J dropped 4 bases, with 16 bases sitting between them. The CDR3 region has the DNA TGCGCCAGCAGCTTGGGGTCGTCAGGGCAGGGAGAGACCCAGTACTTC. Protein sequence: CASSLGSSGQGETQYF.

The J gene is TRBJ1-1, the V gene TRBV3-1; D is uncertain. Germline loops: CDR1 LGHDT, CDR2 YNNKEL (reference sequence). The V gene lost 2 bases and the J gene lost 3 bases, with 10 bases spanning the gap. The CDR3 extends over 14 amino acids. The CDR3 sequence: CASSQNREDTEAFF. Written as DNA, the CDR3 is TGTGCCAGCAGCCAAAACCGGGAGGACACTGAAGCTTTCTTT.

This clonotype came up a few times. This chain connects TRBV2 to TRBJ2-7; D ambiguous. The germline V gene encodes CDR1 SNHLY and CDR2 FYNNEI. This CDR3 has 16 amino acids. The ends were cut back, 1 base at V and 1 base at J, with 14 bases in the middle. As DNA, the CDR3 is TGTGCCAGCAGTGAAGGTTCTAGGGTTTCGTCCTACGAGCAGTACGTC. It translates to CASSEGSRVSSYEQYV.

This chain connects TRBV18 to TRBJ1-1; D is ambiguous. Trimming shortened V by 3 bases and J by 0 bases, and 11 bases separated the two germline ends. The germline CDR1 and CDR2 sequences are KGHSH and LQKENI. The CDR3 totals 15 residues. Here the CDR3 reads CASSPTRLMNTEAFF. The CDR3 nucleotides are TGTGCCAGCTCACCTACCCGCCTGATGAACACTGAAGCTTTCTTT.

This clonotype has ten or more counts. This sequence joins TRBV7-3 and TRBJ2-3; 8 bases map to TRBD2. V shed 4 bases, J shed 3 bases, and the junction held 9 bases outside the gene matches. Germline V CDR1 and CDR2: SGHTA, FQGTGA. The length of the CDR3 is 16 residues. This CDR3 is CASSYQSGSETDTQYF. In DNA, the CDR3 is TGTGCCAGCAGCTACCAAAGCGGGAGCGAAACAGATACGCAGTATTTT.